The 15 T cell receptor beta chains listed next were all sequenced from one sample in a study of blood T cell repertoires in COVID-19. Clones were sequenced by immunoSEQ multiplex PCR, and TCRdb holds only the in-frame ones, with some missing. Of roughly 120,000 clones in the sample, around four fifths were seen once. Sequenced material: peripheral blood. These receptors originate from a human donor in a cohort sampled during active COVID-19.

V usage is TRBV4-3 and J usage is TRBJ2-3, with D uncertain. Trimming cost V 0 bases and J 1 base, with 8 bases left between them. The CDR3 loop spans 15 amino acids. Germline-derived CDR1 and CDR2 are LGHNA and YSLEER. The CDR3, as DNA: TGCGCCAGCAGCCAAGAAAGCGTGGGCACAGATACGCAGTATTTT. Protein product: CASSQESVGTDTQYF.

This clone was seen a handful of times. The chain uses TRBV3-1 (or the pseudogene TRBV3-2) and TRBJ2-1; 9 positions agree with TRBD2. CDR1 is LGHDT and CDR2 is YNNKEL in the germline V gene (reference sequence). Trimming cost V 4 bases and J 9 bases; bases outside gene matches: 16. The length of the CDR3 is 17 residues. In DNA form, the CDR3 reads TGTGCCAGCAGCCCCCGAAGGGGCGGGAGGGATCTTGGTGAGCAGTTCTTC. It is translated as CASSPRRGGRDLGEQFF.

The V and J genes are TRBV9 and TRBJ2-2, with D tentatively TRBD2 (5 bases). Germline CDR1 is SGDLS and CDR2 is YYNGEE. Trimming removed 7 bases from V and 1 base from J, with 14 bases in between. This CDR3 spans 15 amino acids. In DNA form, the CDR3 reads TGTGCCAGCGTACGAGGGAATGGGAACACCGGGGAGCTGTTTTTT. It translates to CASVRGNGNTGELFF.

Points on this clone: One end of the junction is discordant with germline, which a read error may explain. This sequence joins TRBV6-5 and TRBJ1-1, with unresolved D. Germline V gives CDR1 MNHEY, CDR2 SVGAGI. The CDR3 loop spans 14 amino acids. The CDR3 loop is CASSNSGGQFEAFF. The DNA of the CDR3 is TGTGCCAGCAGTAACTCGGGCGGGCAGTTTGAAGCTTTCTTT.

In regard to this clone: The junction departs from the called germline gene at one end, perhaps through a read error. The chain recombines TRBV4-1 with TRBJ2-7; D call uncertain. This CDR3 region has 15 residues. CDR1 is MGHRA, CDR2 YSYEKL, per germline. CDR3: CASSQEPEVIGLLSF. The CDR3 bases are TGCGCCAGCAGCCAAGAGCCAGAGGTTATAGGCCTCCTTTCCTTC.

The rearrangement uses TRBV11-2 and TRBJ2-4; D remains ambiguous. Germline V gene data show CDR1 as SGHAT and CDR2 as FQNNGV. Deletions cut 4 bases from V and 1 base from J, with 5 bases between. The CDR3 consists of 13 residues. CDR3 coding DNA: TGTGCCAGCAGCTCCGTGGCCAAAAACATTCAGTACTTC. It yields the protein CASSSVAKNIQYF.

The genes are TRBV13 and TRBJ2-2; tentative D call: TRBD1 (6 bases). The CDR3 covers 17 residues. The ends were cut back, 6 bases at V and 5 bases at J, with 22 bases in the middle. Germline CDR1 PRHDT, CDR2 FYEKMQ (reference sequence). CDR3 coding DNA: TGTGCCAGCAGAGGTACGGGATGGGACACTGGGACCGGGGAGCTGTTTTTT. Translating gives CASRGTGWDTGTGELFF.

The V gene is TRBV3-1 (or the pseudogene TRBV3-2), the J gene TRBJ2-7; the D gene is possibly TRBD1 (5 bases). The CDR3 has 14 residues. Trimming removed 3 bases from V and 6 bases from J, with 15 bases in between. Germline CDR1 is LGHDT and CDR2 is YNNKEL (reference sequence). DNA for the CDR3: TGTGCCAGCAGCCAGGGGCCAGACTTAGCCGAGCAGTACTTC. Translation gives CASSQGPDLAEQYF.

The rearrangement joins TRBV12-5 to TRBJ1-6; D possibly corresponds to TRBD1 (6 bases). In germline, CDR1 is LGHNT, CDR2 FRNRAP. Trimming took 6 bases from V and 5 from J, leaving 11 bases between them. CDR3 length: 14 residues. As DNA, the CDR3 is TGTGCTAGTGGGAAGACAGGCCATAATTCACCCCTCCACTTT. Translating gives CASGKTGHNSPLHF.

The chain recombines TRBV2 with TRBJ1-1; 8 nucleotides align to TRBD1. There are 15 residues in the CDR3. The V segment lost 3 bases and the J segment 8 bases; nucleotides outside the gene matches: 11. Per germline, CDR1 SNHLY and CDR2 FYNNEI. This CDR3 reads CASSESGTGLSEAFF. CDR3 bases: TGTGCCAGCAGTGAGTCCGGGACAGGCCTTTCCGAAGCTTTCTTT.

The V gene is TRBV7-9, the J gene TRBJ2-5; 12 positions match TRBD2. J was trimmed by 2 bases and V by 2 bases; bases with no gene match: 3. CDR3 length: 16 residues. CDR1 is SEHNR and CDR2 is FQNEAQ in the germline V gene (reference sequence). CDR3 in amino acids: CASSLSGTSGQETQYF. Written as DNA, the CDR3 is TGTGCCAGCAGCTTAAGCGGGACTAGCGGGCAAGAGACCCAGTACTTC.

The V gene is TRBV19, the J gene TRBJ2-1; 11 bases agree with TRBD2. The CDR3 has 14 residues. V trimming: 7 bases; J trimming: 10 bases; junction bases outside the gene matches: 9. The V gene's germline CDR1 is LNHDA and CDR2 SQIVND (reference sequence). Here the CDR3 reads CASTAGTSGGEQFF. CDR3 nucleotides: TGTGCCAGTACGGCGGGGACTAGCGGAGGAGAGCAGTTCTTC.

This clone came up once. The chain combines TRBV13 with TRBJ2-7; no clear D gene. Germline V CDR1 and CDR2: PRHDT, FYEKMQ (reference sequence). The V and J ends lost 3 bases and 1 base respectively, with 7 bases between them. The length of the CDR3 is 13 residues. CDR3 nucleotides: TGTGCCAGCAGCTTCCAGAGGTCCTACGAGCAGTACTTC. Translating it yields CASSFQRSYEQYF. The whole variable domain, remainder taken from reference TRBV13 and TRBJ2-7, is AAGVIQSPRHLIKEKRETATLKCYPIPRHDTVYWYQQGPGQDPQFLISFYEKMQSDKGSIPDRFSAQQFSDYHSELNMSSLELGDSALYFCASSFQRSYEQYFGPGTRLTVT.

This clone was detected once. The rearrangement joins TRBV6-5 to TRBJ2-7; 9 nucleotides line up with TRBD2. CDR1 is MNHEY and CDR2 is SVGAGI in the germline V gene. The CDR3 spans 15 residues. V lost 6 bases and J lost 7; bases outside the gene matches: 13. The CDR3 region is CASSARGGEISEQYF. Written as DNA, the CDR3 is TGTGCCAGCAGCGCTCGCGGGGGGGAGATCTCGGAGCAGTACTTC.

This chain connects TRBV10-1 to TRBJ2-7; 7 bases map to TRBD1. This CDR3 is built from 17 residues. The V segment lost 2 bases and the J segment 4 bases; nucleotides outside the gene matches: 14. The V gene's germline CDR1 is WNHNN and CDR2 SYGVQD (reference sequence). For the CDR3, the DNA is TGCGCCAGCAGTGAGGCGAATCTAGGGGACAGCCCGTACGAGCAGTACTTC. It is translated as CASSEANLGDSPYEQYF.